The TCR beta chain described here comes from a study of post-analysis software for immune sequencing data. Study-wide context: Courses of disease covered relapsing-remitting, secondary progressive and progressive-relapsing multiple sclerosis.

Germline loops: CDR1 SGDLS, CDR2 YYNGEE. This CDR3 is built from 16 residues. Germline trimming cut 0 bases from V and 3 bases from J; bases unmatched to any gene: 5. General observations from the study: TRBV segments more frequent in patients than in controls numbered about 5 and included TRBV5-6, TRBV5-1 and TRBV20-1. Patients with multiple sclerosis recorded significantly lower normalized Chao1 diversity than controls, the study found.

Unique molecular identifiers featured in each of the TCR beta cDNA libraries. The source material, roughly 0.9 to 11 million T cells, gave rise to about 520,000 cDNA molecules. TCRdb independently ran MiXCR on the PCR reads; one entry per CDR3 protein. This table has approximately 150,000 distinct CDR3 sequences, about 30% appearing once. Many counts were recorded for this clonotype. The antigen remains unidentified. The receptor's source is a girl under 18 with multiple sclerosis. V gene TRBV9 combines with J gene TRBJ2-1; TRBD2 aligns across 8 bases. What was sequenced was blood. The CDR3 nucleotides are TGTGCCAGCAGCGTAGCTAGTCTAGCGGGCTACAATGAGCAGTTCTTC. Amino acids: CASSVASLAGYNEQFF.